The 10 T cell receptor beta chains below all came from one sample that was sequenced in a study of tumor and adjacent non-tumor tissue in lung cancer. No cell sorting was done before RNA was extracted from the tissue. A modified ARM-PCR protocol with three rounds of nested PCR amplified TCRbeta. From the multiplex PCR reads, TCRdb called clonotypes with MiXCR, one entry per CDR3 protein. The top ten clones hold more than 10% of a sample with 100,000 to 150,000 distinct CDR3 sequences, roughly 67% of them seen once. Sequencing was carried out using lung tumor tissue. Receptors were obtained from a young man with non-small cell lung cancer.

As concerns this clonotype: Germline and junction disagree at one end, which may indicate a read error. CDR3: CSTRRGNQPQHF. CDR3 sequence (DNA): TGCAGTACTAGGAGGGGAAATCAGCCCCAGCATTTT. The chain recombines TRBV20-1 with TRBJ1-5; the D gene is possibly TRBD1 (5 bases). This CDR3 has 12 residues. Per the germline V gene, CDR1 is DFQATT and CDR2 is SNEGSKA (reference sequence).

Concerning this clonotype itself: The missing conserved phenylalanine or tryptophan at the end of this CDR3 makes a read error likely. The V call is TRBV20-1, the J call TRBJ2-3; the D call may be TRBD1 or TRBD2 (6 bases each). Germline CDR1 is DFQATT and CDR2 is SNEGSKA (reference sequence). This CDR3 is 15 amino acids long. CDR3: CSGRGDGVSTDMQYS. The CDR3 nucleotides are TGCAGTGGTAGGGGGGACGGGGTTAGCACAGATATGCAGTATTCT.

This clonotype has ten or more counts. The V call is TRBV20-1, the J call TRBJ1-2; no clear D gene. With 5 bases removed from V and 1 base from J, the gap between germline ends came to 11 bases. The germline V gene encodes CDR1 DFQATT and CDR2 SNEGSKA (reference sequence). The CDR3 totals 13 residues. The CDR3 sequence is CSAPDWSNYGYTF. The CDR3 DNA follows: TGCAGTGCTCCGGACTGGAGTAACTATGGCTACACCTTC.

This clonotype occurred once. A much larger clone differs from this one at a single base, so this may be a read error. Likely a read error: the CDR3 ends without its conserved phenylalanine or tryptophan. This sequence joins TRBV7-8 and TRBJ2-7, with 13 bases lining up with TRBD2. From germline, CDR1 is SGHVS and CDR2 FQNEAQ. The CDR3 has 16 residues. V lost 3 bases, J lost 4 bases, and 6 bases stayed unmatched. CDR3 sequence: CASSFSRLAGGYEQYY. The CDR3 DNA follows: TGTGCCAGCAGCTTTTCAAGACTAGCGGGAGGTTACGAGCAGTACTAC.

There are many counts of this clonotype. The rearrangement links TRBV10-3 to TRBJ1-2; D is ambiguous. Looked up from germline, CDR1 is ENHRY and CDR2 is SYGVKD. Trimming removed 8 bases from V and 8 bases from J, with 18 bases in between. CDR3 size: 13 residues. The CDR3 sequence is CAILPDGAAGYTF. The DNA for the CDR3 is TGTGCCATCCTTCCTGACGGTGCCGCCGGCTACACCTTC.

Worth noting for this clonotype: Compared with germline, one end of the junction differs, possibly owing to a read error. The chain carries TRBV20-1 and TRBJ2-1; D is perhaps TRBD2 (6 bases). Germline V gene data show CDR1 as DFQATT and CDR2 as SNEGSKA (reference sequence). CDR3 length equals 15 residues. CDR3 coding DNA: TGCGGTGCGAGTGAGCGGGCAGGGAGGTACAATGAGCAGTTCTTC. It encodes CGASERAGRYNEQFF.

The sample holds many counts of this clonotype. The chain combines TRBV6-2 or TRBV6-3 with TRBJ1-1; D unresolved. Germline CDR1 and CDR2: MNHEY and SVGEGT. The CDR3 sequence is 14 residues long. Between the trimmed V and J ends, which lost 7 bases and 0 bases, there was a span of 12 bases. The CDR3 DNA sequence: TGTGCCAGCACCGACTTGGCAATGAACACTGAAGCTTTCTTT. Its protein product is CASTDLAMNTEAFF.

To note about this clonotype: A read error may produce the germline difference seen at one junction end. The gene calls are TRBV5-6 and TRBJ2-7, with D possibly called TRBD1 or TRBD2 (6 bases each). Germline V lookup: CDR1 SGHDT, CDR2 YYEEEE. This CDR3 contains 16 residues. CDR3 DNA: TGTGCCAACAGCTTGGGGGCCGCGGGGCGATCCTACGAGCAGTACTTC. This sequence encodes CANSLGAAGRSYEQYF.

This clonotype has a handful of counts. This sequence may be a read error, since a much larger clone differs from it by one base. J is TRBJ2-5 and V is TRBV20-1; no clear D. The germline CDR1 and CDR2 sequences are DFQATT and SNEGSKA (reference sequence). V shed 6 bases and J shed 9 bases, with 23 bases lying between them. The CDR3 length is 14 residues. CDR3 loop: CSASGISSGWAQYF. The CDR3 bases are TGCAGTGCCAGTGGGATTAGCAGTGGATGGGCCCAGTACTTC.

With respect to this clonotype: This sequence may be a read error, since a much larger clone differs from it by one base. The chain carries TRBV12-3 or TRBV12-4 and TRBJ2-3, with D unresolved. CDR3 size: 15 residues. The DNA for the CDR3 is TGTGCCAGCAGTTTACGGGTCACGGGCACAGATGCGCAGTATTTT. Amino acids: CASSLRVTGTDAQYF.